Each of the 10 T cell receptor beta chains below was sequenced from the same sample in a study of cytomegalovirus exposure and HLA in healthy donors. Primers included in the PCR were 60 Vbeta and 13 Jbeta primers. Repertoires were generated with immunoSEQ multiplex PCR, while TCRdb's copy carries only in-frame clones and drops some. Among about 63,000 clones listed, approximately 71% were seen once. Sequenced material: PBMCs. These receptor sequences come from a middle-aged woman in good health and CMV-seropositive.

V and J are TRBV9 and TRBJ2-3, with D possibly matching TRBD2 (6 bases). V lost 4 bases, J lost 2 bases, and 20 bases lay in between. The CDR3 loop spans 17 amino acids. Germline CDR1 is SGDLS and CDR2 is YYNGEE. DNA of the CDR3: TGTGCCAGCAGCCTAAGGGACTCCTACAGTCTCACAGATACGCAGTATTTT. Protein product: CASSLRDSYSLTDTQYF.

The gene calls are TRBV15 and TRBJ1-1; TRBD1 might be the D (6 bases). In germline, CDR1 is LNHNV, CDR2 YYDKDF (reference sequence). V was shortened by 1 base and J by 7 bases, with 7 bases between the two germline ends. The CDR3 length is 12 residues. CDR3 sequence (DNA): TGTGCCACCAGCAGAGTGGACAGTGAAGCTTTCTTT. As protein: CATSRVDSEAFF.

This rearrangement joins TRBV19 to TRBJ1-4; D is possibly TRBD1 (6 bases). V lost 10 bases and J lost 6, with 18 bases in between. The germline V gene encodes CDR1 LNHDA and CDR2 SQIVND (reference sequence). This CDR3 has 14 amino acids. CDR3 amino acids: CAIRRTAVDEKLFF. CDR3 DNA: TGTGCCATCCGTAGGACAGCCGTTGATGAAAAACTGTTTTTT.

The chain links TRBV5-6 to TRBJ1-2; 7 bases are a match to TRBD1. The CDR3 contains 13 residues. Germline CDR1 and CDR2: SGHDT and YYEEEE. V shed 4 bases and J 2 bases; nucleotides not matched to a gene: 2. The CDR3 bases are TGTGCCAGCAGCGAGACAGGGAACTATGGCTACACCTTC. It encodes CASSETGNYGYTF.

This chain joins TRBV2 and TRBJ2-2; possible D gene TRBD2, 6 bases. The CDR3 extends over 14 amino acids. Per the germline V gene, CDR1 is SNHLY and CDR2 is FYNNEI. Trimming took 6 bases from V and 5 from J, leaving 13 bases between them. The CDR3 DNA reads as TGTGCCAGCAGCCCGGGACTTGAGACCGGGGAGCTGTTTTTT. It codes for CASSPGLETGELFF.

This clone appeared once. The V gene is TRBV30, the J gene TRBJ1-6; tentative D call: TRBD1 (5 bases). Trimming stripped 5 bases from V and 8 bases from J, with 13 bases between. The germline V gene has CDR1 GTSNPN and CDR2 SVGIG (reference sequence). The CDR3 loop spans 13 amino acids. The CDR3 coding sequence is TGTGCCTGGGGGCCCCAAGGGGATTCACCCCTCCACTTT. This gives the protein CAWGPQGDSPLHF.

The chain is built from TRBV29-1 and TRBJ2-3; TRBD1 is a possible D gene (5 bases). The CDR3 has 13 amino acids. V lost 7 bases to trimming and J lost 2 bases, with 13 bases between them. CDR1 and CDR2 (germline): SQVTM, ANQGSEA. CDR3 sequence: CSDEQDVTDTQYF. In nucleotides, the CDR3 is TGCAGCGACGAACAGGACGTCACAGATACGCAGTATTTT.

The rearrangement links TRBV7-3 to TRBJ2-5; TRBD1 agrees at 10 bases. V lost 4 bases and J lost 2; bases outside the gene matches: 4. The germline CDR1 and CDR2 sequences are SGHTA and FQGTGA. The CDR3 runs to 15 residues. The CDR3 nucleotides read TGTGCCAGCAGCTCCGGGACAGGGGTTCAAGAGACCCAGTACTTC. It encodes CASSSGTGVQETQYF.

This clone was counted only a few times. The chain has TRBV11-3 and TRBJ2-3; TRBD1 agrees at 7 bases. Per the germline V gene, CDR1 is SGHNT and CDR2 is YENEEA. This CDR3 comprises 14 residues. V shed 5 bases and J 5 bases; nucleotides not matched to a gene: 7. DNA of the CDR3: TGTGCCAGCAGCCGGGGACAGACACAAGATACGCAGTATTTT. It translates to CASSRGQTQDTQYF. Based on the CDR3 plus reference TRBV11-3 and TRBJ2-3, the full variable domain is EAGVVQSPRYKIIEKKQPVAFWCNPISGHNTLYWYLQNLGQGPELLIRYENEEAVDDSQLPKDRFSAERLKGVDSTLKIQPAELGDSAVYLCASSRGQTQDTQYFGPGTRLTVL.

The chain carries TRBV10-1 and TRBJ2-6, with D possibly being TRBD2 (6 bases). Trimming shortened V by 3 bases and J by 2 bases, and 8 bases separated the two germline ends. Germline V gene lookup returns CDR1 WNHNN and CDR2 SYGVQD (reference sequence). The CDR3 is 15 amino acids. In DNA form, the CDR3 reads TGCGCCAGCAGTGAAGGAGGGGCTGGGGCCAACGTCCTGACTTTC. Encoded protein: CASSEGGAGANVLTF.